Shown below are 8 T cell receptor beta chains from a single sample sequenced in a study of blood T cell repertoires in COVID-19. Using immunoSEQ multiplex PCR, the repertoire was profiled, and TCRdb retains in-frame clones only, with some absent. Of about 250,000 clones listed, 70% to 90% were seen once; the top ten hold roughly 3%. Specimen: peripheral blood. These receptors were obtained from a young man with active or convalescent COVID-19.

This chain links TRBV19 with TRBJ2-2, with D possibly TRBD1 on 6 matching bases. CDR3 length equals 14 residues. Looked up from germline, CDR1 is LNHDA and CDR2 is SQIVND (reference sequence). Trimming took off 6 bases at V and 5 bases at J, with 13 bases between the two ends. The CDR3 protein is CASRGAGVTGELFF. The CDR3 nucleotides are TGTGCCAGTAGGGGAGCAGGGGTAACCGGGGAGCTGTTTTTT.

The rearrangement links TRBV5-1 to TRBJ2-3, with a weak D call TRBD2 (6 bases). This CDR3 is 16 amino acids long. The ends were cut back, 0 bases at V and 2 bases at J, with 13 bases in the middle. Germline V gene data show CDR1 as SGHRS and CDR2 as YFSETQ. CDR3 region: CASSLDMGLTTDTQYF. The CDR3 nucleotides read TGCGCCAGCAGCTTGGATATGGGACTTACCACAGATACGCAGTATTTT.

This rearrangement joins TRBV15 to TRBJ1-2; 7 bases are a match to TRBD1. CDR1 is LNHNV and CDR2 is YYDKDF in the germline V gene (reference sequence). CDR3 size: 15 residues. Unmatched junction bases numbered 11, after V lost 7 bases and J lost 3 bases. CDR3 nucleotide sequence: TGTGCCACCACGCCGAACCTGGGGACAGACTATGGCTACACCTTC. Residues: CATTPNLGTDYGYTF.

This clone was seen only once. The V and J genes are TRBV6-5 and TRBJ1-5, with D possibly TRBD1 on 6 matching bases. V lost 6 bases to trimming and J lost 7 bases, with 16 bases between them. There are 14 residues in the CDR3. Germline V CDR1 and CDR2: MNHEY, SVGAGI. CDR3 protein: CASSPGHKGQPQHF. CDR3 in DNA: TGTGCCAGCAGCCCGGGACACAAGGGGCAGCCCCAGCATTTT.

The chain links TRBV4-3 to TRBJ2-7; D is perhaps TRBD1 (5 bases). The V gene lost 0 bases and the J gene lost 0 bases, with 12 bases spanning the gap. This CDR3 comprises 16 residues. Germline V gene lookup returns CDR1 LGHNA and CDR2 YSLEER. This chain's CDR3 is CASSQDRSDSSYEQYF. CDR3 DNA sequence: TGCGCCAGCAGCCAAGACCGAAGCGACAGCTCCTACGAGCAGTACTTC.

This rearrangement joins TRBV28 to TRBJ1-5, with D maybe TRBD1 (6 bases). The CDR3 totals 15 residues. V dropped 3 bases and J dropped 3 bases, with 12 bases sitting between them. Germline assignment: CDR1 MDHEN and CDR2 SYDVKM. The CDR3 coding sequence is TGTGCCAGCAGTTTTAGGGGGAGTACCAATCAGCCCCAGCATTTT. As protein: CASSFRGSTNQPQHF.

The chain uses TRBV19 and TRBJ2-5; 12 positions match TRBD2. Germline V gives CDR1 LNHDA, CDR2 SQIVND (reference sequence). The V segment lost 3 bases and the J segment 2 bases; nucleotides outside the gene matches: 7. This CDR3 has 17 amino acids. CDR3 in amino acids: CASSMVGLAGVQETQYF. In DNA form, the CDR3 reads TGTGCCAGTAGTATGGTGGGACTAGCGGGCGTACAAGAGACCCAGTACTTC.

This rearrangement joins TRBV10-3 to TRBJ1-1; a possible D gene is TRBD1 (5 bases). Trimming stripped 0 bases from V and 5 bases from J, with 16 bases between. This CDR3 region has 16 residues. Germline CDR1 and CDR2: ENHRY and SYGVKD. This CDR3 is CAISESWGGSGTEAFF. CDR3 DNA sequence: TGTGCCATCAGTGAGTCGTGGGGGGGGTCAGGAACTGAAGCTTTCTTT.